Listed below are T cell receptor beta chains from one sample, sequenced in a study of blood T cell repertoires in COVID-19. TCRdb keeps only in-frame clones here, not all; method: immunoSEQ multiplex PCR. The sample consists of a few hundred thousand clones, 86% of them appearing once. Sequenced input: peripheral blood. These receptors were taken from a woman between 45 and 65 years old with acute or convalescent COVID-19. Both conserved end residues are part of each CDR3. The order of the fields is clone size, D gene, V gene, J gene, CDR3 protein, CDR3 DNA. A D gene is named only where the DNA matches it firmly. Clone size is given for some rows only: seen once, a few or many times, or a class if the clone is expanded.

.	TRBD1	TRBV6-5	TRBJ1-4	CASTRGDRGGEKLFF	TGTGCCAGCACCCGTGGGGACAGGGGAGGGGAAAAACTGTTTTTT
.	.	TRBV20-1	TRBJ2-7	CSASPGTQSSHSFSYEQYF	TGCAGTGCTAGTCCCGGGACTCAGTCTTCGCACAGTTTCTCCTACGAGCAGTACTTC
.	.	TRBV11-2	TRBJ2-5	CASSPRLSAQETQYF	TGTGCCAGCAGCCCCCGTCTTAGCGCGCAAGAGACCCAGTACTTC
.	TRBD1	TRBV24-1	TRBJ1-2	CATSDLDRDYGYTF	TGTGCCACCAGTGATTTAGACAGGGACTATGGCTACACCTTC
.	.	TRBV9	TRBJ1-3	CASSVAGSGNTIYF	TGTGCCAGCAGCGTAGCCGGGTCCGGAAACACCATATATTTT
.	TRBD2	TRBV13	TRBJ2-2	CASSLLAGVYTGELFF	TGTGCCAGCAGCCTACTAGCGGGGGTGTACACCGGGGAGCTGTTTTTT
.	TRBD1	TRBV5-1	TRBJ1-1	CASSRTGVFTEAFF	TGCGCCAGCAGCCGGACAGGGGTTTTCACTGAAGCTTTCTTT
once	.	TRBV2	TRBJ1-2	CASSEDTQMYGYTF	TGTGCCAGCAGTGAAGACACACAAATGTATGGCTACACCTTC
.	.	TRBV5-1	TRBJ2-5	CASSLYREQTQYF	TGCGCCAGCAGCTTATACAGGGAACAGACCCAGTACTTC
.	.	TRBV4-3	TRBJ1-5	CASSLSYYDSSNQPQHF	TGCGCCAGCAGCCTTTCGTACTACGACAGCAGCAATCAGCCCCAGCATTTT